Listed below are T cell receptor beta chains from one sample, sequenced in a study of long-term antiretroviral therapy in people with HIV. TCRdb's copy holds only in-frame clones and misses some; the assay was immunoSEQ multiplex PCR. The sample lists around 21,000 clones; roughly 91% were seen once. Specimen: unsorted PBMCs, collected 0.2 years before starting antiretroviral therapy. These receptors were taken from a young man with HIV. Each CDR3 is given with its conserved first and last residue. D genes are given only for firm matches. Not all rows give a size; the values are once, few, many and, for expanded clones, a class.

CDR3aa: CASSLERASYNEQFF
CDR3nt: TGTGCCAGTAGTTTAGAGCGGGCCTCCTACAATGAGCAGTTCTTC
abundance: once
j_gene: TRBJ2-1
d_gene: .
v_gene: TRBV19
len: 15

CDR3aa: CASSYSGSTGELFF
CDR3nt: TGTGCCAGCAGTTACTCAGGGAGCACCGGGGAGCTGTTTTTT
abundance: .
j_gene: TRBJ2-2
d_gene: .
v_gene: TRBV6-6
len: 14

CDR3aa: CASSPPPGENTEAFF
CDR3nt: TGTGCCAGCTCACCACCCCCGGGGGAGAACACTGAAGCTTTCTTT
abundance: .
j_gene: TRBJ1-1
d_gene: .
v_gene: TRBV18
len: 15

CDR3aa: CATSRDKRVWSEAFF
CDR3nt: TGTGCCACCAGCAGAGACAAAAGGGTTTGGTCTGAAGCTTTCTTT
abundance: .
j_gene: TRBJ1-1
d_gene: .
v_gene: TRBV15
len: 15

CDR3aa: CASSPPPWSGREYDEQFF
CDR3nt: TGTGCCAGCTCACCCCCCCCGTGGAGCGGGAGGGAGTACGATGAGCAGTTCTTC
abundance: .
j_gene: TRBJ2-1
d_gene: TRBD2
v_gene: TRBV18
len: 18

CDR3aa: CASMERGGRETQYF
CDR3nt: TGTGCCAGCATGGAGCGGGGGGGGCGGGAGACCCAGTACTTC
abundance: .
j_gene: TRBJ2-5
d_gene: TRBD2
v_gene: TRBV6-5
len: 14

CDR3aa: CAWSGTARSYDEQFF
CDR3nt: TGTGCCTGGAGTGGGACGGCGAGGTCCTACGATGAGCAGTTCTTC
abundance: .
j_gene: TRBJ2-1
d_gene: .
v_gene: TRBV30
len: 15

CDR3aa: CASSSEASGSILDTQYF
CDR3nt: TGTGCCAGCAGCTCGGAGGCTAGCGGGAGTATCTTGGATACGCAGTATTTT
abundance: once
j_gene: TRBJ2-3
d_gene: TRBD2
v_gene: TRBV5-6
len: 17

CDR3aa: CASSPGGATETQYF
CDR3nt: TGTGCCAGCTCACCGGGGGGGGCGACGGAGACCCAGTACTTC
abundance: .
j_gene: TRBJ2-5
d_gene: .
v_gene: TRBV18
len: 14

CDR3aa: CASSPGQGLSEAFF
CDR3nt: TGCGCCAGCAGCCCGGGACAGGGGTTATCTGAAGCTTTCTTT
abundance: .
j_gene: TRBJ1-1
d_gene: TRBD1
v_gene: TRBV5-1
len: 14

CDR3aa: CASSPRAPGQETQYF
CDR3nt: TGTGCTAGCAGCCCGAGGGCCCCGGGCCAAGAGACCCAGTACTTC
abundance: once
j_gene: TRBJ2-5
d_gene: .
v_gene: TRBV7-7
len: 15

CDR3aa: CASGPSSLNSPLHF
CDR3nt: TGTGCCAGCGGCCCATCCTCTTTAAATTCACCCCTCCACTTT
abundance: .
j_gene: TRBJ1-6
d_gene: .
v_gene: TRBV7-9
len: 14

CDR3aa: CATTGIYGYTF
CDR3nt: TGTGCCACTACAGGGATCTATGGCTACACCTTC
abundance: once
j_gene: TRBJ1-2
d_gene: .
v_gene: TRBV6-6
len: 11

CDR3aa: CASSLVGRDADTQYF
CDR3nt: TGTGCCAGCAGCTTGGTCGGGAGGGATGCAGATACGCAGTATTTT
abundance: .
j_gene: TRBJ2-3
d_gene: TRBD2
v_gene: TRBV5-5
len: 15

CDR3aa: CASSQRTRGGNIQYF
CDR3nt: TGTGCCAGCAGCCAGAGAACACGCGGGGGAAACATTCAGTACTTC
abundance: .
j_gene: TRBJ2-4
d_gene: TRBD2
v_gene: TRBV7-2
len: 15

CDR3aa: CASSPTGVKAFF
CDR3nt: TGTGCCAGCAGCCCAACAGGGGTGAAAGCTTTCTTT
abundance: .
j_gene: TRBJ1-1
d_gene: TRBD1
v_gene: TRBV14
len: 12

CDR3aa: CASTSPTGVNTGELFF
CDR3nt: TGTGCCAGCACCTCACCGACGGGGGTAAACACCGGGGAGCTGTTTTTT
abundance: medium-sized
j_gene: TRBJ2-2
d_gene: .
v_gene: TRBV27
len: 16

CDR3aa: CASSPRMGQGGNEQFF
CDR3nt: TGTGCCAGCAGCCCCAGAATGGGACAGGGGGGGAATGAGCAGTTCTTC
abundance: .
j_gene: TRBJ2-1
d_gene: TRBD1
v_gene: TRBV9
len: 16

CDR3aa: CASSGGDGAFF
CDR3nt: TGTGCCAGCAGCGGCGGCGATGGGGCTTTCTTT
abundance: .
j_gene: TRBJ1-1
d_gene: .
v_gene: TRBV5-5
len: 11

CDR3aa: CASSLSGLKDRGYTF
CDR3nt: TGTGCCAGCAGCTTATCGGGACTAAAGGATCGAGGCTACACCTTC
abundance: .
j_gene: TRBJ1-2
d_gene: .
v_gene: TRBV7-9
len: 15

CDR3aa: CASSSWTGGETQYF
CDR3nt: TGTGCCAGCAGCTCTTGGACAGGAGGAGAGACCCAGTACTTC
abundance: once
j_gene: TRBJ2-5
d_gene: TRBD1
v_gene: TRBV7-9
len: 14

CDR3aa: CASSPYRGVETQYF
CDR3nt: TGTGCCAGCAGCCCCTACAGGGGTGTGGAGACCCAGTACTTC
abundance: once
j_gene: TRBJ2-5
d_gene: TRBD1
v_gene: TRBV7-2
len: 14

CDR3aa: CASSLGTDNSPLHF
CDR3nt: TGTGCCAGCAGCCTAGGGACAGATAATTCACCCCTCCACTTT
abundance: .
j_gene: TRBJ1-6
d_gene: TRBD1
v_gene: TRBV9
len: 14

CDR3aa: CASSPDDTHQETQYF
CDR3nt: TGTGCCAGCTCACCCGATGACACCCACCAAGAGACCCAGTACTTC
abundance: .
j_gene: TRBJ2-5
d_gene: .
v_gene: TRBV18
len: 15

CDR3aa: CASSLGGWVSQPQHF
CDR3nt: TGTGCCAGCAGCTTGGGAGGGTGGGTGAGCCAGCCCCAGCATTTT
abundance: .
j_gene: TRBJ1-5
d_gene: .
v_gene: TRBV5-6
len: 15

CDR3aa: CASVEDEKLFF
CDR3nt: TGTGCCAGCGTGGAGGATGAAAAACTGTTTTTT
abundance: .
j_gene: TRBJ1-4
d_gene: .
v_gene: TRBV25-1
len: 11

CDR3aa: CASSHTNQPQHF
CDR3nt: TGTGCCAGCAGCCACACGAATCAGCCCCAGCATTTT
abundance: .
j_gene: TRBJ1-5
d_gene: .
v_gene: TRBV5-6
len: 12

CDR3aa: CASSQDGHEDEQFF
CDR3nt: TGCGCCAGCAGCCAAGATGGTCACGAAGATGAGCAGTTCTTC
abundance: .
j_gene: TRBJ2-1
d_gene: .
v_gene: TRBV4-3
len: 14

CDR3aa: CASSLSTLEKLFF
CDR3nt: TGTGCCAGCAGCTTGAGTACGTTGGAAAAACTGTTTTTT
abundance: .
j_gene: TRBJ1-4
d_gene: .
v_gene: TRBV7-2
len: 13

CDR3aa: CSVSAGLDYGELFF
CDR3nt: TGCAGCGTTTCGGCGGGCCTCGACTACGGGGAGCTGTTTTTT
abundance: .
j_gene: TRBJ2-2
d_gene: .
v_gene: TRBV29-1
len: 14

CDR3aa: CASSQDVRRGASYEQYF
CDR3nt: TGTGCCAGCAGCCAAGATGTTCGGCGGGGGGCCTCCTACGAGCAGTACTTC
abundance: .
j_gene: TRBJ2-7
d_gene: TRBD2
v_gene: TRBV14
len: 17

CDR3aa: CASSSRDSNQPQHF
CDR3nt: TGTGCCAGCAGTTCAAGGGATAGCAATCAGCCCCAGCATTTT
abundance: .
j_gene: TRBJ1-5
d_gene: .
v_gene: TRBV6-5
len: 14

CDR3aa: CASSLGVSYEQYF
CDR3nt: TGTGCCAGCAGCTTGGGAGTCTCCTACGAGCAGTACTTC
abundance: .
j_gene: TRBJ2-7
d_gene: .
v_gene: TRBV5-4
len: 13

CDR3aa: CASSPAPPGQITLEQYF
CDR3nt: TGTGCCAGCTCACCAGCCCCCCCGGGACAAATCACCCTCGAGCAGTACTTC
abundance: .
j_gene: TRBJ2-7
d_gene: .
v_gene: TRBV18
len: 17

CDR3aa: CASSQVPGEKLFF
CDR3nt: TGCGCCAGCAGCCAAGTCCCCGGGGAAAAACTGTTTTTT
abundance: .
j_gene: TRBJ1-4
d_gene: .
v_gene: TRBV4-1
len: 13

CDR3aa: CASSQVSRSRLDTGELFF
CDR3nt: TGTGCCAGCAGCCAAGTGTCCAGGAGTCGCCTTGACACCGGGGAGCTGTTTTTT
abundance: .
j_gene: TRBJ2-2
d_gene: .
v_gene: TRBV14
len: 18

CDR3aa: CASSQADVRSFEQYF
CDR3nt: TGCGCCAGCAGCCAAGCTGACGTTAGGTCTTTCGAGCAGTACTTC
abundance: .
j_gene: TRBJ2-7
d_gene: .
v_gene: TRBV4-1
len: 15

CDR3aa: CASREVGTDTQYF
CDR3nt: TGCGCCAGCAGGGAGGTCGGCACAGATACGCAGTATTTT
abundance: once
j_gene: TRBJ2-3
d_gene: .
v_gene: TRBV5-1
len: 13

CDR3aa: CATRRQANEKLFF
CDR3nt: TGTGCCACTAGGAGACAGGCGAATGAAAAACTGTTTTTT
abundance: once
j_gene: TRBJ1-4
d_gene: .
v_gene: TRBV15
len: 13

CDR3aa: CASSDDDYNEQFF
CDR3nt: TGTGCCAGCAGCGACGACGACTACAATGAGCAGTTCTTC
abundance: .
j_gene: TRBJ2-1
d_gene: .
v_gene: TRBV9
len: 13

CDR3aa: CASSLLDLISGDGYTF
CDR3nt: TGTGCCAGCAGCCTACTCGACTTAATCTCGGGAGATGGCTACACCTTC
abundance: .
j_gene: TRBJ1-2
d_gene: .
v_gene: TRBV7-9
len: 16

CDR3aa: CASSADRYSNQPQHF
CDR3nt: TGTGCCAGCAGTGCGGACCGCTATAGCAATCAGCCCCAGCATTTT
abundance: .
j_gene: TRBJ1-5
d_gene: .
v_gene: TRBV27
len: 15

CDR3aa: CSGWGRSYGYTF
CDR3nt: TGCAGCGGTTGGGGCAGAAGCTATGGCTACACCTTC
abundance: .
j_gene: TRBJ1-2
d_gene: .
v_gene: TRBV29-1
len: 12

CDR3aa: CASSVTPLPSGDPEQFF
CDR3nt: TGTGCCAGCAGCGTGACCCCTCTGCCTAGCGGCGATCCAGAGCAGTTCTTC
abundance: .
j_gene: TRBJ2-1
d_gene: TRBD2
v_gene: TRBV9
len: 17

CDR3aa: CASSEAPAGMNTEAFF
CDR3nt: TGTGCCAGCAGTGAAGCGCCGGCCGGGATGAACACTGAAGCTTTCTTT
abundance: .
j_gene: TRBJ1-1
d_gene: .
v_gene: TRBV6-1
len: 16

CDR3aa: CASSQERDRVFQETQYF
CDR3nt: TGTGCCAGCAGCCAAGAGCGCGACAGGGTTTTTCAGGAGACCCAGTACTTC
abundance: .
j_gene: TRBJ2-5
d_gene: TRBD1
v_gene: TRBV14
len: 17

CDR3aa: CANGQGGTEAFF
CDR3nt: TGTGCCAACGGACAGGGGGGGACTGAAGCTTTCTTT
abundance: .
j_gene: TRBJ1-1
d_gene: TRBD1
v_gene: TRBV10-3
len: 12

CDR3aa: CASSEEGQGIVYEQYF
CDR3nt: TGTGCCAGCAGTGAAGAGGGACAGGGGATCGTCTACGAGCAGTACTTC
abundance: .
j_gene: TRBJ2-7
d_gene: TRBD1
v_gene: TRBV6-1
len: 16

CDR3aa: CASSLDGTVTDTQYF
CDR3nt: TGCGCCAGCAGCTTGGACGGGACGGTCACAGATACGCAGTATTTT
abundance: .
j_gene: TRBJ2-3
d_gene: .
v_gene: TRBV5-1
len: 15

CDR3aa: CASSKVGRDPRDYEQYF
CDR3nt: TGTGCCAGCAGCAAAGTCGGACGAGACCCGCGGGACTACGAGCAGTACTTC
abundance: .
j_gene: TRBJ2-7
d_gene: .
v_gene: TRBV21-1
len: 17